This is a list of T cell receptor beta chains from one sample in a study of neurological immune-mediated disorders. TCRdb ran MiXCR on the 5' RACE reads and lists one entry per CDR3 protein. Of some 60,000 distinct CDR3 sequences listed, more than 7.5% are singletons. The sample consisted of PBMCs. The receptor source for this set is a man aged 30-40 years in good health. Both conserved end residues are part of each CDR3. The D gene is left open where the match is weak. Size values are once, few and many counts, or a class for expanded clones, and some rows have none.

>TRBV12-3/TRBV12-4|many|TRBJ2-7|-
CASSSTGTTYEQYF
TGTGCCAGCAGTTCGACAGGGACTACCTACGAGCAGTACTTC
>TRBV5-1|many|TRBJ2-7|TRBD2
CASNRGDGRQYEQYF
TGCGCCAGCAACCGGGGGGACGGAAGGCAATACGAGCAGTACTTC
>TRBV27|many|TRBJ2-4|-
CASSWARGGKNIQYF
TGTGCCAGCAGTTGGGCCAGGGGAGGCAAAAACATTCAGTACTTC
>TRBV12-3/TRBV12-4|many|TRBJ2-1|-
CASRAGTTSYNEQFF
TGTGCCAGCAGGGCCGGGACAACTTCCTACAATGAGCAGTTCTTC
>TRBV7-9|many|TRBJ2-3|TRBD2
CASSLAVLPTDTQYF
TGTGCCAGCAGTCTAGCGGTACTACCAACAGATACGCAGTATTTT
>TRBV5-1|many|TRBJ1-2|-
CASSLAQALSGYTF
TGCGCCAGCAGCTTGGCACAGGCGCTGTCTGGCTACACCTTC
>TRBV6-5|many|TRBJ1-1|TRBD1
CASSFRTGMSEAFF
TGTGCCAGCAGTTTCAGGACAGGGATGTCTGAAGCTTTCTTT
>TRBV12-3/TRBV12-4|many|TRBJ1-1|-
CASSFWGGRRDTEAFF
TGTGCCAGCAGTTTTTGGGGGGGCCGGAGGGACACTGAAGCTTTCTTT
>TRBV15|many|TRBJ2-2|-
CATSRDRGPLGTGELFF
TGTGCCACCAGCAGAGATAGGGGACCTCTCGGGACCGGGGAGCTGTTTTTT
>TRBV4-2|many|TRBJ1-4|-
CASSPRLVAATNEKLFF
TGTGCCAGCAGTCCAAGATTAGTTGCAGCAACTAATGAAAAACTGTTTTTT
>TRBV7-2|many|TRBJ2-7|-
CASSPGWNEQYF
TGTGCCAGCAGCCCCGGGTGGAACGAGCAGTACTTC
>TRBV24-1|many|TRBJ2-5|TRBD2
CATSDRTSGGETQYF
TGTGCCACCAGTGACCGGACTAGCGGCGGAGAGACCCAGTACTTC
>TRBV20-1|many|TRBJ2-1|TRBD2
CSARDYRVSGRASHEQFF
TGCAGTGCTAGAGATTATAGAGTCAGCGGGAGGGCGTCACATGAGCAGTTCTTC
>TRBV10-3|many|TRBJ2-7|-
CAISDFVSDSSYEQYF
TGTGCCATCAGTGATTTTGTGTCGGACTCCTCCTACGAGCAGTACTTC
>TRBV4-1|many|TRBJ2-1|-
CASSLGTVNEQFF
TGCGCCAGCAGCCTAGGGACTGTCAATGAGCAGTTCTTC
>TRBV5-1|many|TRBJ2-2|-
CASKVGQQGTGELFF
TGCGCCAGCAAAGTGGGGCAGCAGGGCACCGGGGAGCTGTTTTTT
>TRBV5-5|many|TRBJ2-3|-
CASSLVPFTDTQYF
TGTGCCAGCAGCTTGGTCCCGTTCACAGATACGCAGTATTTT
>TRBV29-1|many|TRBJ2-5|-
CSVEPFERQIQETQYF
TGCAGCGTTGAACCATTCGAAAGACAGATCCAAGAGACCCAGTACTTC
>TRBV7-3|-|TRBJ2-2|-
CASSVGLPSNTGELFF
TGTGCCAGCAGCGTTGGACTCCCAAGTAACACCGGGGAGCTGTTTTTT
>TRBV7-3|many|TRBJ1-1|-
CASSARKTLSPYTEAFF
TGTGCCAGCAGCGCCCGGAAGACACTAAGCCCCTACACTGAAGCTTTCTTT
>TRBV7-4|many|TRBJ2-3|TRBD1
CASSLGAGGRWTADTQYF
TGTGCCAGCAGCTTAGGGGCAGGGGGCCGGTGGACTGCAGATACGCAGTATTTT
>TRBV27|many|TRBJ1-2|TRBD1
CASSPRTGGSSNYGYTF
TGTGCCAGCAGTCCCAGGACAGGGGGATCGTCAAACTATGGCTACACCTTC
>TRBV5-1|once|TRBJ1-6|-
CASSLTRPGLLNSPLHF
TGCGCCAGCAGCTTGACACGACCGGGACTCCTTAATTCACCCCTCCACTTT
>TRBV20-1|many|TRBJ1-4|TRBD1
CSGQGARYEKLFF
TGCAGTGGTCAGGGGGCGCGGTATGAAAAACTGTTTTTT
>TRBV7-8|many|TRBJ2-7|TRBD1
CASSQPIGQGPYEQYF
TGTGCCAGCAGCCAACCGATCGGACAGGGACCCTACGAGCAGTACTTC
>TRBV3-1|many|TRBJ1-2|-
CASSHDDGGTNYGYTF
TGTGCCAGCAGCCACGATGATGGGGGAACGAACTATGGCTACACCTTC
>TRBV20-1|many|TRBJ1-5|-
CSAGPSRNNQPQHF
TGCAGTGCTGGACCCTCCAGAAACAATCAGCCCCAGCATTTT
>TRBV7-6|few|TRBJ2-7|-
CASSLAGPNVYEQYF
TGTGCCAGCAGCTTAGCCGGGCCGAACGTCTACGAGCAGTACTTC
>TRBV20-1|many|TRBJ2-6|-
CSATEPGPGANVLTF
TGCAGTGCTACCGAACCGGGCCCTGGGGCCAACGTCCTGACTTTC